This T cell receptor beta chain was identified during a study of blood T cell repertoires in COVID-19. In the study overall: There were acute and convalescent COVID-19 samples, and they came from the United States, Italy and Spain. The analysed material was cDNA or gDNA that came from T cells, B-cell-depleted T cells, or PBMCs.

Original methodology: Researchers report that nucleated cell counts were estimated from reference gene primer amplification. Sequenced by immunoSEQ multiplex PCR; TCRdb stores in-frame clones only, minus some. V, J and clone size are those of that table, while D and trimming were read from the DNA. The sample lists over 85,000 clones, 88% seen once, with roughly 8.1% in the top ten. Source material: peripheral blood. The TCR comes from a woman aged 70-85 years with acute or convalescent COVID-19.

CDR3 in amino acids: CASSIGTSGRASSAYEQYF. The CDR3 DNA follows: TGTGCCAGCAGCATCGGGACTAGCGGGAGGGCCTCCTCGGCCTACGAGCAGTACTTC. J is TRBJ2-7 and V is TRBV7-9; 16 nucleotides line up with TRBD2. The CDR3 extends over 19 amino acids. V shed 5 bases and J 2 bases; nucleotides not matched to a gene: 12. Germline CDR1 is SEHNR and CDR2 is FQNEAQ (reference sequence).